The rows below give T cell receptor beta chains drawn from one sample of a study of T cell responses to AZD1222 COVID-19 vaccine. Sequenced by immunoSEQ multiplex PCR; TCRdb stores in-frame clones only, minus some. The top ten clones hold around 16% of a sample with just over 65,000 clones, roughly 90% of them seen once. The sample in question was peripheral blood, obtained on day 0 of AZD1222 vaccination. The receptors were sampled from an adult in good health. The CDR3 runs from the conserved cysteine through the conserved F or W. D genes are given only for firm matches. The size entry is marked missing in some rows and otherwise reads once, few, many or a size class.

abundance	v_gene	j_gene	d_gene	CDR3nt	CDR3aa
NA	TRBV27	TRBJ1-2	NA	TGTGCCAGCAGTTTACAGGGGCCGCTGGCTAACTATGGCTACACCTTC	CASSLQGPLANYGYTF
NA	TRBV7-6	TRBJ1-1	NA	TGTGCCAGCAGCTCCGCTAAGACTGAAGCTTTCTTT	CASSSAKTEAFF
few	TRBV4-2	TRBJ1-1	NA	TGTGCCAGCAGCCAAGATCGGCGGGGGACGATTGAAGCTTTCTTT	CASSQDRRGTIEAFF
NA	TRBV19	TRBJ1-1	NA	TGTGCCAGTAGTTTTATTAACACTGAAGCTTTCTTT	CASSFINTEAFF
NA	TRBV30	TRBJ1-3	TRBD1	TGTGCCGGGACAGGGCGAAGCTCTGGAAACACCATATATTTT	CAGTGRSSGNTIYF
few	TRBV29-1	TRBJ1-1	NA	TGCAGCGTTGTTCTCAGGGAGGGTACTGAAGCTTTCTTT	CSVVLREGTEAFF
NA	TRBV7-2	TRBJ1-6	NA	TGTGCCAGCAGCTTAGGATCGGCAGGGGTCAGATCACCCCTCCACTTT	CASSLGSAGVRSPLHF
NA	TRBV5-1	TRBJ2-1	NA	TGCGCCAGCAGCTCCGATCTAGGGGCCTACAATGAGCAGTTCTTC	CASSSDLGAYNEQFF
NA	TRBV6-5	TRBJ2-1	TRBD2	TGTGCCAGCAAGGCACTAGCGAAGGATGAGCAGTTCTTC	CASKALAKDEQFF
NA	TRBV29-1	TRBJ1-2	TRBD1	TGCAGCGTTGAGGTGCGTGGGACAGGGAGGGTGCACTCGGGCTACACCTTC	CSVEVRGTGRVHSGYTF